Below are 20 T cell receptor beta chains sequenced from a single sample in a study of blood T cell repertoires in COVID-19. The repertoire was sequenced with immunoSEQ multiplex PCR; TCRdb's copy has only in-frame clones and lacks some. The sample has fewer than 400,000 clones, roughly nine tenths seen once. Source material: PBMCs or T cells enriched from blood (not recorded which). The receptors originated from a man in his fifties or sixties who had recovered from COVID-19.

The rearrangement links TRBV6-2 or TRBV6-3 to TRBJ2-5, with D possibly TRBD1 on 6 matching bases. V lost 5 bases and J 1 base, leaving 8 bases between the germline ends. CDR1 and CDR2 (germline): MNHEY, SVGEGT. The CDR3 contains 13 residues. The DNA for the CDR3 is TGTGCCAGCAGTCAGGACAGCCAAGAGACCCAGTACTTC. It specifies CASSQDSQETQYF.

CDR3 sequence reads: CASSGTGVGSGRMSGELFF. CDR3 coding DNA: TGTGCCAGCAGCGGGACAGGGGTTGGGAGCGGGAGGATGTCCGGGGAGCTGTTTTTT. V gene TRBV5-4 combines with J gene TRBJ2-2, with D perhaps TRBD1 (10 bases). Trimming shortened V by 4 bases and J by 6 bases, and 28 bases separated the two germline ends. This CDR3 has 19 residues. The V gene's germline CDR1 is SGHNT and CDR2 YYREEE (reference sequence). Filled out from reference TRBV5-4 and TRBJ2-2, the complete variable domain reads ETGVTQSPTHLIKTRGQQVTLRCSSQSGHNTVSWYQQALGQGPQFIFQYYREEENGRGNFPPRFSGLQFPNYSSELNVNALELDDSALYLCASSGTGVGSGRMSGELFFGEGSRLTVL.

The chain carries TRBV5-8 and TRBJ2-7, with TRBD2 identical over 7 bases. This CDR3 is built from 16 residues. The trim removed 0 bases at V and 1 base at J, leaving 7 bases unmatched. The germline gives CDR1 SGHTS, CDR2 YDEGEE. The DNA for the CDR3 is TGTGCCAGCAGCTTGGACGGCGGGAGCGAGTCCTACGAGCAGTACTTC. Amino acid sequence: CASSLDGGSESYEQYF.

This clone was counted between two and nine times. V is TRBV5-1 and J is TRBJ1-2, with D uncertain. Between the trimmed V and J ends, which lost 4 bases and 5 bases, there was a span of 9 bases. CDR1 is SGHRS, CDR2 YFSETQ, per germline. The CDR3 totals 12 residues. The CDR3 is CASSLTSYGYTF. The CDR3 DNA follows: TGCGCCAGCAGCCTTACAAGTTATGGCTACACCTTC.

A single count supports this clone. This chain joins TRBV6-5 and TRBJ1-1, with D possibly being TRBD1 (6 bases). CDR1 MNHEY and CDR2 SVGAGI come from the germline V gene. The CDR3 spans 14 residues. V lost 4 bases, J lost 2 bases, and 11 bases lay in between. CDR3 coding DNA: TGTGCCAGCAGTTCACAGGGCCCTAACACTGAAGCTTTCTTT. Protein product: CASSSQGPNTEAFF.

This clone was found a few times. The CDR3 coding sequence is TGTGCCAGCAGCATCCTGACAGGGTTGGGCATTCAGTACTTC. Its protein product is CASSILTGLGIQYF. This chain joins TRBV7-8 and TRBJ2-4; 7 bases align to TRBD1. V trimming: 5 bases; J trimming: 9 bases; junction bases outside the gene matches: 10. The CDR3 is 14 amino acids. Germline CDR1 is SGHVS and CDR2 is FQNEAQ.

The V and J genes are TRBV7-9 and TRBJ2-3; D ambiguous. Trimming took 0 bases from V and 6 from J, leaving 4 bases between them. The CDR3 consists of 12 residues. CDR1 is SEHNR, CDR2 FQNEAQ, per germline (reference sequence). The CDR3 sequence is CASSLAVDTQYF. As DNA, the CDR3 is TGTGCCAGCAGCTTAGCCGTGGATACGCAGTATTTT.

The chain joins TRBV9 to TRBJ2-2, with 14 nucleotides matching TRBD2. After removal of 4 bases from V and 4 bases from J, the junction contained 3 bases not matched to a gene. Germline V gives CDR1 SGDLS, CDR2 YYNGEE. The CDR3 runs 16 residues. The CDR3 DNA reads TGTGCCAGCAGCTTCGGGACTAGCGGGAGCACCGGGGAGCTGTTTTTT. This encodes CASSFGTSGSTGELFF.

The J gene is TRBJ1-5, the V gene TRBV5-5, with a tentative D call TRBD1 (5 bases). The CDR3 runs 18 residues. Germline CDR1 reads SGHKS; CDR2 reads YYEKEE (reference sequence). V gave up 2 bases and J gave up 2 bases, with 20 bases separating them. DNA of the CDR3: TGTGCCAGCAGCTTATATGGTGGGGCTGGGGTCGGCAATCAGCCCCAGCATTTT. It codes for CASSLYGGAGVGNQPQHF.

The gene calls are TRBV5-1 and TRBJ2-3, with 14 nucleotides matching TRBD2. With 0 bases clipped from V and 2 bases from J, the junction kept 8 bases outside the gene matches. The CDR3 totals 19 residues. Germline V gene data show CDR1 as SGHRS and CDR2 as YFSETQ. CDR3: CASSLAGLAGGGTTDTQYF. The CDR3 nucleotides read TGCGCCAGCAGCTTGGCCGGACTAGCGGGAGGAGGGACCACAGATACGCAGTATTTT.

A single count supports this clone. The chain is built from TRBV7-2 and TRBJ1-2, with 10 bases matching TRBD1. Trimming removed 6 bases from V and 0 bases from J; junction bases left unmatched: 7. The CDR3 is made up of 16 amino acids. Germline lookup yields CDR1 SGHTA and CDR2 FQGNSA. The CDR3 is CASSRTGTGANYGYTF. Written as DNA, the CDR3 is TGTGCCAGCAGTCGAACCGGGACAGGGGCTAACTATGGCTACACCTTC. The variable domain in full, completed from reference TRBV7-2 and TRBJ1-2, reads GAGVSQSPSNKVTEKGKDVELRCDPISGHTALYWYRQSLGQGLEFLIYFQGNSAPDKSGLPSDRFSAERTGGSVSTLTIQRTQQEDSAVYLCASSRTGTGANYGYTFGSGTRLTVV.

This sequence joins TRBV7-2 and TRBJ1-1; D gene ambiguous. The CDR3 contains 13 residues. Germline CDR1 reads SGHTA; CDR2 reads FQGNSA. V dropped 4 bases and J dropped 1 base, with 7 bases sitting between them. The CDR3 DNA follows: TGTGCCAGCAGCTCAGATCAGAACACTGAAGCTTTCTTT. Its translation: CASSSDQNTEAFF.

The chain has TRBV28 and TRBJ1-6; D gene uncertain. From germline, CDR1 is MDHEN and CDR2 SYDVKM. V was trimmed by 3 bases and J by 8 bases, leaving 14 bases between them. The CDR3 is 15 residues long. The DNA for the CDR3 is TGTGCCAGCAGTTTTGCGGGGTCCGAATATTCACCCCTCCACTTT. The encoded protein is CASSFAGSEYSPLHF.

The chain couples TRBV30 to TRBJ1-1; TRBD1 matches 8 bases. The CDR3 is made up of 14 amino acids. Trimming took 1 base from V and 6 from J; bases not matched to a gene: 7. Germline CDR1 GTSNPN, CDR2 SVGIG (reference sequence). The CDR3 region is CAWSAGGESPEAFF. Written as DNA, the CDR3 is TGTGCCTGGAGTGCAGGGGGCGAGTCCCCTGAAGCTTTCTTT.

The chain combines TRBV15 with TRBJ2-5, with 9 bases aligning to TRBD1. This CDR3 is 16 amino acids long. Germline assignment: CDR1 LNHNV and CDR2 YYDKDF (reference sequence). J lost 5 bases, V lost 2 bases, and 9 bases had no gene match. In nucleotides, the CDR3 is TGTGCCACCAGCAGACATTTAACAGGGGGCCTTGAGACCCAGTACTTC. Its translation is CATSRHLTGGLETQYF.

This sequence joins TRBV5-1 and TRBJ2-1; 8 positions match TRBD1. This CDR3 comprises 14 residues. Germline CDR1 SGHRS, CDR2 YFSETQ. J gave up 7 bases and V 4 bases, and 7 bases lay outside the gene matches. CDR3 in amino acids: CASSQGDRGNEQFF. As DNA, the CDR3 is TGCGCCAGCAGCCAAGGTGACAGGGGTAATGAGCAGTTCTTC.

The chain couples TRBV5-1 to TRBJ1-2, with D perhaps TRBD1 (6 bases). This CDR3 contains 15 residues. Trimming removed 6 bases at V and 6 bases at J, with 21 bases between. CDR1 is SGHRS, CDR2 YFSETQ, per germline. CDR3 coding DNA: TGCGCCAGCACCTCCCGAGAACAGGGCAAGGATGGCTACACCTTC. This translates into CASTSREQGKDGYTF.

The gene calls are TRBV27 and TRBJ2-1; D possibly corresponds to TRBD1 (5 bases). Trimming removed 5 bases from V and 4 bases from J, with 6 bases in between. In germline, CDR1 is MNHEY, CDR2 SMNVEV (reference sequence). This CDR3 region has 12 residues. The CDR3 DNA is TGTGCCAGCAGTCGGACATACAATGAGCAGTTCTTC. It yields the protein CASSRTYNEQFF.

The chain combines TRBV6-6 with TRBJ1-5, with TRBD1 matching over 7 bases. V was pared by 11 bases and J by 2 bases, with 9 bases of the junction left unmatched. This CDR3 has 14 residues. Germline CDR1 and CDR2: MNHNY and SVGAGI (reference sequence). This CDR3 is CAGTSGQRNQPQHF. CDR3 in DNA: TGTGCCGGTACCTCGGGACAGCGCAATCAGCCCCAGCATTTT.

The CDR3 region is CASSLDGNPGQGANEQFF. The DNA of the CDR3 is TGCGCCAGCAGCTTGGACGGAAACCCGGGACAGGGGGCCAATGAGCAGTTCTTC. The rearrangement links TRBV5-1 to TRBJ2-1; 12 bases align to TRBD1. The CDR3 is 18 residues long. Germline V gives CDR1 SGHRS, CDR2 YFSETQ. Trimming cost V 0 bases and J 6 bases; bases outside gene matches: 10. Combining the CDR3 with reference TRBV5-1 and TRBJ2-1 gives the whole variable domain KAGVTQTPRYLIKTRGQQVTLSCSPISGHRSVSWYQQTPGQGLQFLFEYFSETQRNKGNFPGRFSGRQFSNSRSEMNVSTLELGDSALYLCASSLDGNPGQGANEQFFGPGTRLTVL.